The 14 T cell receptor beta chains below come from one sample, sequenced in a study of Graves' ophthalmopathy and Graves' hyperthyroidism. RNA transcripts provided the template for amplifying TCR beta CDR3 regions. HTBI primers served in a first-round RT-PCR, which a second-round multiplex PCR followed. MiXCR, applied by TCRdb to the multiplex PCR reads, yields one record per CDR3 protein. Altogether about 48,000 distinct CDR3 sequences are present, 50% being singletons, with the ten largest covering roughly a quarter. Material for sequencing was peripheral blood. These receptor sequences come from an adult man with Graves' ophthalmopathy.

This rearrangement joins TRBV7-6 to TRBJ1-2; D is uncertain. Germline assignment: CDR1 SGHVS and CDR2 FNYEAQ. The CDR3 totals 14 residues. V gave up 1 base and J gave up 4 bases, with 10 bases separating them. This chain's CDR3 is CASSLGNGVYGYTF. Here the CDR3 DNA reads TGTGCCAGCAGCTTAGGAAACGGGGTCTATGGCTACACCTTC.

With respect to this clonotype: A much larger clonotype is one base distant, so this may be a read error. This chain links TRBV30 with TRBJ1-2; a possible D gene is TRBD1 (5 bases). The ends were cut back, 0 bases at V and 8 bases at J, with 13 bases in the middle. From germline, CDR1 is GTSNPN and CDR2 SVGIG (reference sequence). This CDR3 has 13 amino acids. In DNA form, the CDR3 reads TGTGCCTGGAGTGTGGGGGAGGTTGGCGGCTACACCTTC. This translates into CAWSVGEVGGYTF.

J is TRBJ2-7 and V is TRBV9, with TRBD2 matching over 7 bases. Trimming took 4 bases from V and 1 from J; bases not matched to a gene: 5. The CDR3 contains 14 residues. Germline values: CDR1 SGDLS, CDR2 YYNGEE. The DNA for the CDR3 is TGTGCCAGCAGCCCTAGCGGACTTTCCTACGAGCAGTACTTC. It translates to CASSPSGLSYEQYF.

This clonotype was counted many times. This chain links TRBV19 with TRBJ2-7; D remains ambiguous. The CDR3 spans 14 residues. With 1 base removed from V and 0 bases from J, the gap between germline ends came to 7 bases. CDR1 is LNHDA, CDR2 SQIVND, per germline (reference sequence). CDR3 bases: TGTGCCAGTAGTATAGTGCGCGGCTCCTACGAGCAGTACTTC. The encoded protein is CASSIVRGSYEQYF.

The chain has TRBV20-1 and TRBJ1-1, with D perhaps TRBD1 (5 bases). This CDR3 spans 11 amino acids. V lost 7 bases and J 1 base, leaving 7 bases between the germline ends. Per germline, CDR1 DFQATT and CDR2 SNEGSKA (reference sequence). Written as DNA, the CDR3 is TGCAGTGGAGGGACGAACACTGAAGCTTTCTTT. This sequence encodes CSGGTNTEAFF.

This clonotype occurred many times. This chain joins TRBV20-1 and TRBJ2-2; D is ambiguous. The germline V and J ends were trimmed by 0 bases and 9 bases, with 8 bases remaining between them. The germline CDR1 and CDR2 sequences are DFQATT and SNEGSKA (reference sequence). The CDR3 sequence is 12 residues long. The CDR3 loop reads CSARDPGRELFF. For the CDR3, the DNA is TGCAGTGCTAGAGATCCGGGCAGGGAGCTGTTTTTT.

This clonotype was observed many times. The rearrangement links TRBV12-3 or TRBV12-4 to TRBJ1-2; tentatively, D is TRBD1 (6 bases). This CDR3 comprises 19 residues. V lost 1 base to trimming and J lost 4 bases, with 25 bases between them. The CDR3 nucleotides read TGTGCCAGCAGTTTAGGATTGAGGGGCTCCTCAGGGGCATCCTATGGCTACACCTTC. This codes for CASSLGLRGSSGASYGYTF.

Comments on this clonotype: The conserved final phenylalanine or tryptophan is absent from the CDR3, which likely points to a read error. The chain couples TRBV18 to TRBJ1-1, with D unresolved. The CDR3 contains 16 residues. Per germline, CDR1 KGHSH and CDR2 LQKENI. CDR3 sequence reads: CASSPRAKGSNTEAFC. The CDR3 nucleotides read TGTGCCAGCTCACCACGTGCTAAGGGTTCGAACACGGAAGCTTTCTGT.

V and J are TRBV29-1 and TRBJ1-1; 7 nucleotides agree with TRBD1. The V gene's germline CDR1 is SQVTM and CDR2 ANQGSEA. The ends lost 6 bases at V and 4 bases at J; junction bases unmatched: 8. The CDR3 spans 13 residues. This chain's CDR3 is CSVETGVATEAFF. The CDR3 DNA follows: TGCAGCGTAGAAACAGGGGTTGCCACTGAAGCTTTCTTT.

The gene calls are TRBV5-1 and TRBJ2-1; no clear D. Trimming cost V 2 bases and J 7 bases, with 13 bases left between them. Germline V gene data show CDR1 as SGHRS and CDR2 as YFSETQ. CDR3 length equals 14 residues. The CDR3 region has the DNA TGCGCCAGCAGCTTTGTCGGGCCACGAAATGAGCAGTTCTTC. As protein: CASSFVGPRNEQFF.

The gene calls are TRBV7-3 and TRBJ2-3; 12 bases fit TRBD2. This CDR3 spans 15 amino acids. In germline, CDR1 is SGHTA, CDR2 FQGTGA. With 4 bases clipped from V and 4 bases from J, the junction kept 3 bases outside the gene matches. CDR3 in amino acids: CASSSSGGASDTQYF. CDR3 DNA: TGTGCCAGCAGCTCTAGCGGGGGGGCCTCAGATACGCAGTATTTT. Full variable domain (remainder filled in from reference TRBV7-3 and TRBJ2-3): GAGVSQTPSNKVTEKGKYVELRCDPISGHTALYWYRQSLGQGPEFLIYFQGTGAADDSGLPNDRFFAVRPEGSVSTLKIQRTERGDSAVYLCASSSSGGASDTQYFGPGTRLTVL.

This clonotype was counted many times. The chain combines TRBV19 with TRBJ1-1; D is ambiguous. The germline V gene has CDR1 LNHDA and CDR2 SQIVND (reference sequence). The CDR3 is made up of 13 amino acids. The ends were cut back, 7 bases at V and 4 bases at J, with 13 bases in the middle. The CDR3 nucleotides are TGTGCCAGTATGGATCGGGATTTCACTGAAGCTTTCTTT. Its protein product is CASMDRDFTEAFF.

This clonotype counts as medium-sized. This chain joins TRBV29-1 and TRBJ2-1; 8 nucleotides line up with TRBD1. The CDR3 is 13 amino acids. Germline V gives CDR1 SQVTM, CDR2 ANQGSEA. The V and J ends lost 5 bases and 6 bases, in that order; junction bases with no gene match: 6. CDR3 DNA: TGCAGCGTTTGTCGGGACAGGTGCAATGAGCAGTTCTTC. Translated, it gives CSVCRDRCNEQFF.

This clonotype was found many times. This chain joins TRBV19 and TRBJ1-2, with 7 bases lining up with TRBD1. The CDR3 runs 15 residues. V gave up 5 bases and J gave up 5 bases; unmatched junction bases: 11. The germline gives CDR1 LNHDA, CDR2 SQIVND (reference sequence). The CDR3 DNA is TGTGCCAGTAGTGCGGGACAGACCAAAGTATATGGCTACACCTTC. As protein: CASSAGQTKVYGYTF.